What follows is one T cell receptor beta chain and its context. CDR1 and CDR2 from the germline V gene are SGDLS and YYNGEE. CDR3 size: 15 residues. V lost 2 bases and J 4 bases, leaving 15 bases between the germline ends. Using immunoSEQ multiplex PCR, the repertoire was profiled, and TCRdb retains in-frame clones only, with some absent. The profile shows about 190,000 clones, roughly 80% of them singletons. The data belong to a study of blood T cell repertoires in COVID-19. About the study: The analysed material was cDNA or gDNA that came from T cells, B-cell-depleted T cells, or PBMCs.

The sequenced sample consisted of peripheral blood. The TCR was taken from a man aged 50 or older who had recovered from COVID-19. The J gene is TRBJ1-2, the V gene TRBV9; possible D gene TRBD1, 5 bases. CDR3 sequence: CASSVRPTDSYGYTF. CDR3 in DNA: TGTGCCAGCAGCGTCCGCCCGACAGATTCCTATGGCTACACCTTC.